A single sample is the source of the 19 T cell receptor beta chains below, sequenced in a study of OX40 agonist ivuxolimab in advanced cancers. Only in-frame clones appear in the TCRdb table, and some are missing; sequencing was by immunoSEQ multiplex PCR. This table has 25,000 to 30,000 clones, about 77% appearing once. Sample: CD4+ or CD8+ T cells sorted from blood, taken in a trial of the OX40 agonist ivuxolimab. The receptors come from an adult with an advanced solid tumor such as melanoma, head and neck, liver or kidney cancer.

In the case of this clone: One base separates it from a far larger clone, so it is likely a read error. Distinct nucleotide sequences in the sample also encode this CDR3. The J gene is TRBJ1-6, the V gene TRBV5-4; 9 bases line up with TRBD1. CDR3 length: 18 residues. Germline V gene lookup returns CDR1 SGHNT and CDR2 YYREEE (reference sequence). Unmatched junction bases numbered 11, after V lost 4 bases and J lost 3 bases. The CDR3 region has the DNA TGTGCCAGCAGCCAAGATGGGACAGGGTCGTACTATAATTCACCCCTCCACTTT. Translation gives CASSQDGTGSYYNSPLHF.

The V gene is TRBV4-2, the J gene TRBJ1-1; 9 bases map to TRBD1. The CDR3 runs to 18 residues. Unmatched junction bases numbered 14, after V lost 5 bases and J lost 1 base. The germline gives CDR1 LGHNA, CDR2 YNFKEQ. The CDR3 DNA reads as TGTGCCAGCAGCTTGTTGGGCGGACAGGGGTTACCGAACACTGAAGCTTTCTTT. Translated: CASSLLGGQGLPNTEAFF.

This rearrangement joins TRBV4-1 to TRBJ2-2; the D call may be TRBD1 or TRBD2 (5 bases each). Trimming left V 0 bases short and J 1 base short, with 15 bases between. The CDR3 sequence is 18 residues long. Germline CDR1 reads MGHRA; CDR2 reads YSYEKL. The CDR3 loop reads CASSQDKLGQGNTGELFF. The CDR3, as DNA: TGCGCCAGCAGCCAAGATAAACTAGGCCAGGGGAACACCGGGGAGCTGTTTTTT.

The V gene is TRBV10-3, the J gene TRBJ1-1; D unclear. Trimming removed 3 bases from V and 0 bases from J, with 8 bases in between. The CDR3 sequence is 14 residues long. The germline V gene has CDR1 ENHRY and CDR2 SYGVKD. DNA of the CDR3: TGTGCCATCAGTGAAGGCACATTGAACACTGAAGCTTTCTTT. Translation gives CAISEGTLNTEAFF.

This CDR3 reads CASSTGLNSYEQYF. Written as DNA, the CDR3 is TGTGCCAGCAGCACAGGACTCAATTCCTACGAGCAGTACTTC. The chain recombines TRBV5-5 with TRBJ2-7, with D possibly called TRBD1 or TRBD2 (5 bases each). The CDR3 covers 14 residues. Per the germline V gene, CDR1 is SGHKS and CDR2 is YYEKEE (reference sequence). The V gene lost 4 bases and the J gene lost 1 base, with 12 bases spanning the gap. Together with reference TRBV5-5 and TRBJ2-7, the CDR3 gives the full variable domain: DAGVTQSPTHLIKTRGQQVTLRCSPISGHKSVSWYQQVLGQGPQFIFQYYEKEERGRGNFPDRFSARQFPNYSSELNVNALLLGDSALYLCASSTGLNSYEQYFGPGTRLTVT.

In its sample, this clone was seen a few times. CDR3 residues: CASSLWRTEQYF. The CDR3 DNA reads as TGTGCCAGCAGCTTGTGGAGGACCGAGCAGTACTTC. The rearrangement uses TRBV5-4 and TRBJ2-7, with D possibly matching TRBD2 (5 bases). The CDR3 length is 12 residues. V was trimmed by 1 base and J by 6 bases, leaving 8 bases between them. In germline, CDR1 is SGHNT, CDR2 YYREEE (reference sequence).

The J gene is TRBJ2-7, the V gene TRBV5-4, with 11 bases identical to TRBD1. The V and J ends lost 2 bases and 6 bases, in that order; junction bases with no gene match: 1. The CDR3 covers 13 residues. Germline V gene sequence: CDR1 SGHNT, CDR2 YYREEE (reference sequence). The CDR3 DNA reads TGTGCCAGCAGCTTCGGGACAGGGGGCGAGCAGTACTTC. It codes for CASSFGTGGEQYF.

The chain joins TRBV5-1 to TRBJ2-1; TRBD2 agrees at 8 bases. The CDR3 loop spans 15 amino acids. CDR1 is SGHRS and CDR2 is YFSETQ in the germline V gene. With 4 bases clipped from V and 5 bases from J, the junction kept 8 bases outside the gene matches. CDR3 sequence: CASSAGLGGHNEQFF. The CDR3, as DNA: TGCGCCAGCAGCGCGGGACTAGGGGGGCACAATGAGCAGTTCTTC.

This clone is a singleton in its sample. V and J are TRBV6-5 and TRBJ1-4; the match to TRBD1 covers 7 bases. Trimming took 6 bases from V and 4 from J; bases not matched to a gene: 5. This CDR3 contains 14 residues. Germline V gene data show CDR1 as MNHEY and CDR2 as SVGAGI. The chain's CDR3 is CASSWDSNNEKLFF. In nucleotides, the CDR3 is TGTGCCAGCAGCTGGGACAGTAATAATGAAAAACTGTTTTTT.

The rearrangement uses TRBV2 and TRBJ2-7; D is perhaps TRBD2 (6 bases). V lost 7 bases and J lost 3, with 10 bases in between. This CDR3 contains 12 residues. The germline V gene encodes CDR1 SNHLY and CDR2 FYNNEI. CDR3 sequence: CASKEGYYEQYF. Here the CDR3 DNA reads TGTGCCAGCAAGGAGGGCTACTACGAGCAGTACTTC.

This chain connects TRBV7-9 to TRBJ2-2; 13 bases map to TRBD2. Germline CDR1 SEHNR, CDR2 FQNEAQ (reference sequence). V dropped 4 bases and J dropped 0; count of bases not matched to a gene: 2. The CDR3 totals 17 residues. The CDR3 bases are TGTGCCAGCAGCTCGACTAGCGGGGGGACGAACACCGGGGAGCTGTTTTTT. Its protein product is CASSSTSGGTNTGELFF. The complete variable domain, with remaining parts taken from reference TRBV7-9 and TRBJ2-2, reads DTGVSQNPRHKITKRGQNVTFRCDPISEHNRLYWYRQTLGQGPEFLTYFQNEAQLEKSRLLSDRFSAERPKGSFSTLEIQRTEQGDSAMYLCASSSTSGGTNTGELFFGEGSRLTVL.

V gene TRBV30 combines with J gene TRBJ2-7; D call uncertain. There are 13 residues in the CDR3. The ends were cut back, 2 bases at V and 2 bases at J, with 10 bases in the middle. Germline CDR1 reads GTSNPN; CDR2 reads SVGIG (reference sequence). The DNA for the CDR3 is TGTGCCTGGAGTTTCAAGGGCCCCTACGAGCAGTACTTC. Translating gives CAWSFKGPYEQYF.

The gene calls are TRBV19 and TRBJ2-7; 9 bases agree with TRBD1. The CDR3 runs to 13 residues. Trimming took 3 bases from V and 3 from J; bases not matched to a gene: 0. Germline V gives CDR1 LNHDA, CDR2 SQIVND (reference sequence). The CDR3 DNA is TGTGCCAGTAGTATGGGACAGGGCTACGAGCAGTACTTC. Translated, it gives CASSMGQGYEQYF.

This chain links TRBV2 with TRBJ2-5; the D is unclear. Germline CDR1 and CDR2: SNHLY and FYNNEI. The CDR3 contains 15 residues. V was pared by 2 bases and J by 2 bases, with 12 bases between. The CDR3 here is CASSELDAYQETQYF. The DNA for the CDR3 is TGTGCCAGCAGTGAACTGGACGCCTATCAAGAGACCCAGTACTTC.

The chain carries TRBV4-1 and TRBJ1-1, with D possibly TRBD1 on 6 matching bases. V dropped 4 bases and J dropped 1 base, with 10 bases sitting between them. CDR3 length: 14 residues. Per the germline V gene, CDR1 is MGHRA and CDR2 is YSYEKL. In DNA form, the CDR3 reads TGCGCCAGCAGCCTTTACAGGGAGAACACTGAAGCTTTCTTT. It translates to CASSLYRENTEAFF.

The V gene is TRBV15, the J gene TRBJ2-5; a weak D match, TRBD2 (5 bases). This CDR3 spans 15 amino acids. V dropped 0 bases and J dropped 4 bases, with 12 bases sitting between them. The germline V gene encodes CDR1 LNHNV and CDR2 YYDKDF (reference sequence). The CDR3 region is CATSRERLPAETQYF. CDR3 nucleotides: TGTGCCACCAGCAGAGAAAGACTACCAGCAGAGACCCAGTACTTC. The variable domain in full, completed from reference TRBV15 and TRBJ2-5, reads DAMVIQNPRYQVTQFGKPVTLSCSQTLNHNVMYWYQQKSSQAPKLLFHYYDKDFNNEADTPDNFQSRRPNTSFCFLDIRSPGLGDTAMYLCATSRERLPAETQYFGPGTRLLVL.

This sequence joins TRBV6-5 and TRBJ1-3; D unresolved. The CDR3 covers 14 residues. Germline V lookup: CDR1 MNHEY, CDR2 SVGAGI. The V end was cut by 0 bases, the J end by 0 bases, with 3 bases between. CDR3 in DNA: TGTGCCAGCAGTTACTCGGGCTCTGGAAACACCATATATTTT. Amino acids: CASSYSGSGNTIYF.

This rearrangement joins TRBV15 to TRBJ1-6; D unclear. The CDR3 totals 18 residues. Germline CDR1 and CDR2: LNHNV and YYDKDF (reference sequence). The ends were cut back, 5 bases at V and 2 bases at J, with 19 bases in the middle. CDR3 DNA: TGTGCCACCAGCCCACTACCCGCTACCAGAACCTATAATTCACCCCTCCACTTT. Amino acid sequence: CATSPLPATRTYNSPLHF.

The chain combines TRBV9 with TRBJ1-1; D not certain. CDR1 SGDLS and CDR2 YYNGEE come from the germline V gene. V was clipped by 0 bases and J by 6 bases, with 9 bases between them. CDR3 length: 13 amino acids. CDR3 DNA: TGTGCCAGCAGCGTAGTGCCCGGACCTGAAGCTTTCTTT. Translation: CASSVVPGPEAFF.